A selection of T cell receptor beta chains follows, all from one sample in a study of T cell responses to AZD1222 COVID-19 vaccine. Some clones are missing from TCRdb's copy, which holds only in-frame ones; the method was immunoSEQ multiplex PCR. The sample contains 92,000 or so clones, roughly nine tenths of which appear only once. The material sequenced was peripheral blood, taken on day 0 of AZD1222 vaccination. These receptors originate from an adult in good health. Each CDR3 is given with its conserved first and last residue. A D gene is named only where the DNA matches it firmly. Not every row has a clone size; where given, it reads once, few, many or a size class.

j_gene: TRBJ2-7; abundance: few; d_gene: .; v_gene: TRBV3-1/TRBV3-2; CDR3nt: TGTGCCAGCAGCCGGGGTGCCGCAACAAGCTTC; CDR3aa: CASSRGAATSF
j_gene: TRBJ1-1; abundance: .; d_gene: .; v_gene: TRBV19; CDR3nt: TGTGCCAGTATTGACTGGAACACTGAAGCTTTCTTT; CDR3aa: CASIDWNTEAFF
j_gene: TRBJ1-2; abundance: .; d_gene: .; v_gene: TRBV12-3/TRBV12-4; CDR3nt: TGTGCCACGGCCCCGGGTGGGTATGGCTACACCTTC; CDR3aa: CATAPGGYGYTF
j_gene: TRBJ1-5; abundance: .; d_gene: .; v_gene: TRBV6-5; CDR3nt: TGTGCCAGCAGGGAGCAGGGAAATCAGCCCCAGCATTTT; CDR3aa: CASREQGNQPQHF
j_gene: TRBJ2-3; abundance: .; d_gene: .; v_gene: TRBV9; CDR3nt: TGTGCCAGCAGCCCCCTTTCGTCCGGAGACACAGATACGCAGTATTTT; CDR3aa: CASSPLSSGDTDTQYF
j_gene: TRBJ2-7; abundance: .; d_gene: .; v_gene: TRBV18; CDR3nt: TGTGCCAGCTCACCAAACAACGAGCAGTACTTC; CDR3aa: CASSPNNEQYF
j_gene: TRBJ1-1; abundance: once; d_gene: .; v_gene: TRBV4-2; CDR3nt: TGTGCCAGCAGCCATGGGTCCAGTGAAGCTTTCTTT; CDR3aa: CASSHGSSEAFF
j_gene: TRBJ2-5; abundance: .; d_gene: .; v_gene: TRBV20-1; CDR3nt: TGCAGTGCCCAATTCCAAGAGACCCAGTACTTC; CDR3aa: CSAQFQETQYF
j_gene: TRBJ2-2; abundance: .; d_gene: .; v_gene: TRBV2; CDR3nt: TGTGCCAGCAGGCGGCCGTCAACGAACACCGGGGAGCTGTTTTTT; CDR3aa: CASRRPSTNTGELFF
j_gene: TRBJ1-3; abundance: .; d_gene: TRBD1; v_gene: TRBV7-8; CDR3nt: TGTGCCAGCAGCTTGGACAGGGCTGGAAACACCATATATTTT; CDR3aa: CASSLDRAGNTIYF
j_gene: TRBJ2-2; abundance: .; d_gene: TRBD1; v_gene: TRBV3-1/TRBV3-2; CDR3nt: TGTGCCAGCAGCCGCGGAAGGACAGGGAACACCGGGGAGCTGTTTTTT; CDR3aa: CASSRGRTGNTGELFF
j_gene: TRBJ1-1; abundance: .; d_gene: TRBD1; v_gene: TRBV13; CDR3nt: TGTGCCAGCAGACGAAATGGACAGGCTTACACTGAAGCTTTCTTT; CDR3aa: CASRRNGQAYTEAFF
j_gene: TRBJ2-5; abundance: .; d_gene: TRBD2; v_gene: TRBV4-1; CDR3nt: TGCGCCAGCAGCCAATCGACTAGCGGGGGGACAGAGACCCAGTACTTC; CDR3aa: CASSQSTSGGTETQYF
j_gene: TRBJ2-5; abundance: .; d_gene: .; v_gene: TRBV5-1; CDR3nt: TGCGCCAGCAGCTTGGCCGGTCCAGAGGAAGGGACCCAGTACTTC; CDR3aa: CASSLAGPEEGTQYF
j_gene: TRBJ1-1; abundance: .; d_gene: .; v_gene: TRBV12-3/TRBV12-4; CDR3nt: TGTGCCAACGGGGGAATCACTGAAGCTTTCTTT; CDR3aa: CANGGITEAFF
j_gene: TRBJ1-4; abundance: .; d_gene: .; v_gene: TRBV30; CDR3nt: TGTGCCTGGAAGACAGATCATGAAAAACTGTTTTTT; CDR3aa: CAWKTDHEKLFF
j_gene: TRBJ1-2; abundance: .; d_gene: TRBD1; v_gene: TRBV7-9; CDR3nt: TGTGCCAGCAGCCCCACCAGGGGGCCGTCTTATGGCTACACCTTC; CDR3aa: CASSPTRGPSYGYTF
j_gene: TRBJ1-5; abundance: .; d_gene: TRBD1; v_gene: TRBV2; CDR3nt: TGTGCCAGCAGACACAGGGGGCTAAGCAATCAGCCCCAGCATTTT; CDR3aa: CASRHRGLSNQPQHF